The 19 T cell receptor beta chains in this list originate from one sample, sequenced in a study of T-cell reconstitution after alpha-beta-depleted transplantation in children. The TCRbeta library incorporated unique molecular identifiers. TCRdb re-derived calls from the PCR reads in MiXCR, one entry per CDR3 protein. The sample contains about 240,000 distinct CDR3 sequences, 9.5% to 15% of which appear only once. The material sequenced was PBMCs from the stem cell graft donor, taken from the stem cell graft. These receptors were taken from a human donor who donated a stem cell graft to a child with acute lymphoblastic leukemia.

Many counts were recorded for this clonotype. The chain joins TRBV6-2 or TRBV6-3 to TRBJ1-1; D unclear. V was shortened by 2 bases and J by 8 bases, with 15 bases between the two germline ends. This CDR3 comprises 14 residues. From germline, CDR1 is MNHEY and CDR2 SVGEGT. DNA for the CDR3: TGTGCCAGCAGTTACAGGCAGAGTTTCACCGAAGCTTTCTTT. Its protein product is CASSYRQSFTEAFF.

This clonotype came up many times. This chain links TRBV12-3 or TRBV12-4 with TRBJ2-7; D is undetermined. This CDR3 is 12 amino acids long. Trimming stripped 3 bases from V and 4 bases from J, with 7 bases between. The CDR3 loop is CASSFSRYEQYF. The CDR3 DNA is TGTGCCAGCAGTTTTTCCAGATACGAGCAGTACTTC.

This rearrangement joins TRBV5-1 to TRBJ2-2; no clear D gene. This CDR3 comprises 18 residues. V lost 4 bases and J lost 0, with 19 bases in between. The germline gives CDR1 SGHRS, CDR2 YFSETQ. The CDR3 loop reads CASSPLKGTHANTGELFF. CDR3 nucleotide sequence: TGCGCCAGCAGCCCCCTCAAGGGCACTCACGCGAACACCGGGGAGCTGTTTTTT.

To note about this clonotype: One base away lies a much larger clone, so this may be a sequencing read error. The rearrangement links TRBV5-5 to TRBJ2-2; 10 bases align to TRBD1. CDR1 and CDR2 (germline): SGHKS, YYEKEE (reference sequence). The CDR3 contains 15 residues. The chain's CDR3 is CASSPGTGVTEELFF. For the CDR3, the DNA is TGTGCCAGCAGCCCCGGGACAGGGGTAACCGAGGAGCTGTTTTTT.

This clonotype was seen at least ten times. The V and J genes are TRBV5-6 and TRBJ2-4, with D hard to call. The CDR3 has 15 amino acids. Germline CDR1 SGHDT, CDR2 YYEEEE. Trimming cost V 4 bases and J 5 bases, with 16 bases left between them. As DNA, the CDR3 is TGTGCCAGCAGCCTTTTGAATGTGCTCCAAAACATTCAGTACTTC. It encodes CASSLLNVLQNIQYF.

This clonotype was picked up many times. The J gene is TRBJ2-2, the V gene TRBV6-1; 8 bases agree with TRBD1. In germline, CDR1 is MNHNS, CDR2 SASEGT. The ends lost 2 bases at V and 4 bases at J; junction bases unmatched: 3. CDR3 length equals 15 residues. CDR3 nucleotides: TGTGCCAGCAGTGAACTGACAGGGGCCACCGGGGAGCTGTTTTTT. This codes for CASSELTGATGELFF.

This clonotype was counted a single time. The CDR3 reads CASSAGTAADLPQHF. CDR3 bases: TGTGCCAGCAGTGCCGGGACGGCGGCCGATCTGCCCCAGCATTTT. J is TRBJ1-5 and V is TRBV6-1, with D tentatively TRBD1 (5 bases). The germline CDR1 and CDR2 sequences are MNHNS and SASEGT. CDR3 length equals 15 residues. Trimming cost V 4 bases and J 9 bases, with 19 bases left between them.

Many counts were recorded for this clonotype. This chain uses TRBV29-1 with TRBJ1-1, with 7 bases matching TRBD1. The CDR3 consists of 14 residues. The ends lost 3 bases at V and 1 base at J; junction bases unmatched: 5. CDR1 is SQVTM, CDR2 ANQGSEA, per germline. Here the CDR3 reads CSVEKTGRNTEAFF. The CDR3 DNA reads TGCAGCGTTGAGAAGACAGGGCGGAACACTGAAGCTTTCTTT.

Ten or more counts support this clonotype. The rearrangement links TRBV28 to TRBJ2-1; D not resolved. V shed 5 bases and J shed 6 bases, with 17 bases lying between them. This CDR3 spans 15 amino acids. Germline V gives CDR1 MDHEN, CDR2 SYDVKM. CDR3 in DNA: TGTGCCAGCAGTCCACGTGTAGGGCCGCGCAATGAGCAGTTCTTC. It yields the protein CASSPRVGPRNEQFF.

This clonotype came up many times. The DNA for the CDR3 is TGTGCGATCGGTGGGGGCGCACCTGGAAACACCATATATTTT. This gives the protein CAIGGGAPGNTIYF. The chain carries TRBV7-9 and TRBJ1-3; the D gene is possibly TRBD1 (6 bases). Germline V gene lookup returns CDR1 SEHNR and CDR2 FQNEAQ (reference sequence). The CDR3 has 14 residues.

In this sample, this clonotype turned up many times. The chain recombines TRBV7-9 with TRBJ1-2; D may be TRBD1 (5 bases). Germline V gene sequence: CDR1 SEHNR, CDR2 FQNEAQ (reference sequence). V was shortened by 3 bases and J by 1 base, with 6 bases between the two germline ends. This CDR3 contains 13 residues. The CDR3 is CASSLDNNYGYTF. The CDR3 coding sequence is TGTGCCAGCAGCTTGGACAATAACTATGGCTACACCTTC. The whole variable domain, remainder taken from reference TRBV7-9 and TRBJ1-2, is DTGVSQNPRHKITKRGQNVTFRCDPISEHNRLYWYRQTLGQGPEFLTYFQNEAQLEKSRLLSDRFSAERPKGSFSTLEIQRTEQGDSAMYLCASSLDNNYGYTFGSGTRLTVV.

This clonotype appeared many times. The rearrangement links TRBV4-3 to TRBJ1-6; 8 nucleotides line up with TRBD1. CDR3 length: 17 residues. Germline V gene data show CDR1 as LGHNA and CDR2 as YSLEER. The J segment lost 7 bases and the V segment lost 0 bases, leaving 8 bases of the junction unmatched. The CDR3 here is CASSQDNPGGRNSPLHF. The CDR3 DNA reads TGCGCCAGCAGCCAAGATAATCCAGGGGGCCGGAATTCACCCCTCCACTTT.

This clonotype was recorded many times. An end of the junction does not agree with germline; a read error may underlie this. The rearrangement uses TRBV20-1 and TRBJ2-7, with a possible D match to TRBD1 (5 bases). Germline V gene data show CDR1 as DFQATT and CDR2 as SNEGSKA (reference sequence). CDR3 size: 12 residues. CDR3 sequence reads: CSARGQVYEQYF. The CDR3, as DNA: TGCAGTGCCAGAGGACAAGTTTACGAGCAGTACTTC.

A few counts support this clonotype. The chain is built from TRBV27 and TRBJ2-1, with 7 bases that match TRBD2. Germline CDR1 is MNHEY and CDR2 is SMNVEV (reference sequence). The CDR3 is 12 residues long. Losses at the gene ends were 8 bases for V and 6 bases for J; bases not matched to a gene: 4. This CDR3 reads CASRGGSNEQFF. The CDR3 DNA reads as TGTGCCAGCCGCGGGGGAAGCAATGAGCAGTTCTTC.

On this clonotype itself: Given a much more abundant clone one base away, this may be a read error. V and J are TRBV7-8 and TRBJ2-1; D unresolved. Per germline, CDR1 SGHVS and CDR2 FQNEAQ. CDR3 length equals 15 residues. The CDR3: CASSVGRPSYNEQLF. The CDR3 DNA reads TGTGCCAGCAGCGTGGGAAGGCCATCCTACAATGAGCAGTTATTC. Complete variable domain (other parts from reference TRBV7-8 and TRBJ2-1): GAGVSQSPRYKVAKRGQDVALRCDPISGHVSLFWYQQALGQGPEFLTYFQNEAQLDKSGLPSDRFFAERPEGSVSTLKIQRTQQEDSAVYLCASSVGRPSYNEQLFGPGTRLTVL.

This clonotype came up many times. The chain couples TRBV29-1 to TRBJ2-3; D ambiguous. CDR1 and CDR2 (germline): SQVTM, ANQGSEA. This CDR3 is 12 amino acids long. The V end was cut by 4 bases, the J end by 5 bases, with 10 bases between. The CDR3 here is CSVVAVQDTQYF. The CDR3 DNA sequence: TGCAGCGTTGTGGCAGTTCAAGATACGCAGTATTTT.

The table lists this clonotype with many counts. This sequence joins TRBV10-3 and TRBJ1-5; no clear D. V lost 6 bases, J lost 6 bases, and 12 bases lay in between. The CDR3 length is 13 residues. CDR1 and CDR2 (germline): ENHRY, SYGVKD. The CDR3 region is CAISPGGSQPQHF. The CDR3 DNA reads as TGTGCCATCAGCCCGGGCGGGAGTCAGCCCCAGCATTTT.

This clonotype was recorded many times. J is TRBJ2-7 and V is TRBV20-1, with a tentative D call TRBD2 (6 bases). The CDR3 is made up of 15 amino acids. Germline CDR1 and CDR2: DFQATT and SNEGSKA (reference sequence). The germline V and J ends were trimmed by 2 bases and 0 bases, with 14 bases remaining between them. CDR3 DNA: TGCAGTGCTAGATCCCTCGCGGGGAGCTCCTACGAGCAGTACTTC. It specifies CSARSLAGSSYEQYF.

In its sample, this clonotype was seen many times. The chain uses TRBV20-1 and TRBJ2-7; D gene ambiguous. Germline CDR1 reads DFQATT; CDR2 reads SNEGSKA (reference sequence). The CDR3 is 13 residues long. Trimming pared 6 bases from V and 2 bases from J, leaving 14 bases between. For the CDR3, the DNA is TGCAGTGCAACCCCCAGGAGACCCTACGAGCAGTACTTC. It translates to CSATPRRPYEQYF.